This passage covers 23 T cell receptor beta chains from one sample sequenced in a study of regulatory T cells in long-lasting Graves disease (dated by TCRdb to the early 2020s). The method behind the library was multiplex PCR. This sample was sequenced with an Illumina HiSeq 4000. iRepertoire HTBI primers and Arm-PCR amplification of CDR3 regions were used to construct TCR beta libraries. TCRdb reworked the public reads: Q25 trimming with fastp, MiXCR clone assembly, productive beta chains retained. When rows share a CDR3 protein, they turn into one entry using the most common DNA and genes. The sample yields 350,000 to 500,000 distinct CDR3 sequences; 16% were counted once. Together, the top ten hold around 11% of the sample. The sample's time point, from its label and the paper: newly diagnosed GD, antithyroid drugs for less than 3 months. For both TCR sequencing and RNA sequencing, RNA was extracted from PBMCs in TRIzol.

This sample was shared with a second study, whose subject was T cells in Graves' hyperthyroidism and ophthalmopathy.

This specimen was peripheral blood mononuclear cells (PBMCs), taken at new diagnosis, from a patient treated with antithyroid drugs. The receptors were gathered from a woman under 40 with Graves disease. Donor details come from another sample of the same person, matched by shared clones.

At least ten counts were recorded for this clonotype. The rearrangement links TRBV2 to TRBJ2-5, with 8 nucleotides matching TRBD1. With 5 bases clipped from V and 5 bases from J, the junction kept 25 bases outside the gene matches. The germline CDR1 and CDR2 sequences are SNHLY and FYNNEI. The length of the CDR3 is 20 residues. CDR3 nucleotides: TGTGCCAGCAGTCTACCTCCCCTGGACAGGGCTGAGGGCTTACGGGAGACCCAGTACTTC. Its translation is CASSLPPLDRAEGLRETQYF.

In its sample, this clonotype was seen many times. The rearrangement joins TRBV14 to TRBJ1-2, with a possible D match to TRBD1 (6 bases). The CDR3 runs to 15 residues. Trimming left V 0 bases short and J 3 bases short, with 11 bases between. Per germline, CDR1 SGHDN and CDR2 FVKESK. This CDR3 is CASSQEGGHYYGYTF. CDR3 DNA: TGTGCCAGCAGCCAAGAGGGGGGACACTACTATGGCTACACCTTC.

This clonotype was found many times. The gene calls are TRBV20-1 and TRBJ2-1, with 7 bases lining up with TRBD2. V trimming: 1 base; J trimming: 0 bases; junction bases outside the gene matches: 18. The CDR3 consists of 20 residues. Germline V gene data show CDR1 as DFQATT and CDR2 as SNEGSKA (reference sequence). CDR3 sequence reads: CSARAKWGGPYPSSYNEQFF. The CDR3 region has the DNA TGCAGTGCTAGAGCCAAATGGGGGGGACCATACCCCAGCTCCTACAATGAGCAGTTCTTC.

This clonotype has a count of ten or more. The chain joins TRBV3-1 to TRBJ2-1; maybe TRBD1 (6 bases). V was pared by 3 bases and J by 7 bases, with 10 bases between. Germline V gene sequence: CDR1 LGHDT, CDR2 YNNKEL (reference sequence). This CDR3 has 13 amino acids. In nucleotides, the CDR3 is TGTGCCAGCAGCCACCTACAGGGAAATGAGCAGTTCTTC. Translated: CASSHLQGNEQFF.

This clonotype showed up many times. V and J are TRBV28 and TRBJ2-1; 8 nucleotides match TRBD1. Germline assignment: CDR1 MDHEN and CDR2 SYDVKM. V lost 5 bases to trimming and J lost 0 bases; unmatched junction nucleotides: 12. The CDR3 loop spans 18 amino acids. CDR3 nucleotides: TGTGCCAGCAGTCGCGACTTACGGACAGGGACCTCCTACAATGAGCAGTTCTTC. It yields the protein CASSRDLRTGTSYNEQFF.

There are many counts of this clonotype. The CDR3 nucleotides read TGTGCCAGCTCACCAGCGGGGGGTATTGTTCCCTATGGCTACACCTTC. Amino acids: CASSPAGGIVPYGYTF. The V gene is TRBV18, the J gene TRBJ1-2; D is perhaps TRBD1 (5 bases). CDR1 and CDR2 (germline): KGHSH, LQKENI. CDR3 length equals 16 residues. V was clipped by 2 bases and J by 4 bases, with 17 bases between them. Using reference TRBV18 and TRBJ1-2 for the parts outside the CDR3, the full variable domain is NAGVMQNPRHLVRRRGQEARLRCSPMKGHSHVYWYRQLPEEGLKFMVYLQKENIIDESGMPKERFSAEFPKEGPSILRIQQVVRGDSAAYFCASSPAGGIVPYGYTFGSGTRLTVV.

This clonotype has a handful of counts. The chain couples TRBV9 to TRBJ1-2, with 7 bases lining up with TRBD1. The CDR3 is 15 amino acids. The germline V gene has CDR1 SGDLS and CDR2 YYNGEE. J was trimmed by 8 bases and V by 4 bases; bases with no gene match: 14. CDR3 sequence reads: CASSPNLQGPGGYTF. In nucleotides, the CDR3 is TGTGCCAGCAGCCCGAACCTACAGGGGCCAGGCGGCTACACCTTC.

In this sample, this clonotype turned up many times. V gene TRBV6-1 combines with J gene TRBJ2-1, with 8 nucleotides matching TRBD2. Germline CDR1 MNHNS, CDR2 SASEGT. Unmatched junction bases numbered 6, after V lost 8 bases and J lost 0 bases. The CDR3 spans 15 residues. The CDR3 spells CASLPSGSSYNEQFF. CDR3 DNA: TGTGCCAGCCTCCCCAGCGGGAGCTCCTACAATGAGCAGTTCTTC.

The table lists this clonotype with a few counts. The chain joins TRBV18 to TRBJ1-4; D gene uncertain. The germline gives CDR1 KGHSH, CDR2 LQKENI. The CDR3 extends over 15 amino acids. V lost 4 bases to trimming and J lost 6 bases, with 15 bases between them. CDR3 coding DNA: TGTGCCAGCTCACTATACGGGAGCCCGGATGAAAAACTGTTTTTT. It encodes CASSLYGSPDEKLFF. The full variable domain, completed using reference TRBV18 and TRBJ1-4, is NAGVMQNPRHLVRRRGQEARLRCSPMKGHSHVYWYRQLPEEGLKFMVYLQKENIIDESGMPKERFSAEFPKEGPSILRIQQVVRGDSAAYFCASSLYGSPDEKLFFGSGTQLSVL.

This clonotype was observed a handful of times. V usage is TRBV28 and J usage is TRBJ2-7; TRBD1 agrees at 8 bases. The CDR3 totals 12 residues. Germline values: CDR1 MDHEN, CDR2 SYDVKM. Trimming cost V 3 bases and J 9 bases; bases outside gene matches: 4. The CDR3 bases are TGTGCCAGCAGTTTGGGACAGGAATCGCAGTACTTC. Its protein is CASSLGQESQYF. Using reference TRBV28 and TRBJ2-7 for the parts outside the CDR3, the full variable domain is DVKVTQSSRYLVKRTGEKVFLECVQDMDHENMFWYRQDPGLGLRLIYFSYDVKMKEKGDIPEGYSVSREKKERFSLILESASTNQTSMYLCASSLGQESQYFGPGTRLTVT.

This clonotype was seen ten or more times. The chain combines TRBV11-2 with TRBJ1-4; 8 positions match TRBD1. Germline values: CDR1 SGHAT, CDR2 FQNNGV. The CDR3 sequence is 14 residues long. J gave up 5 bases and V 5 bases, and 4 bases lay outside the gene matches. CDR3 sequence reads: CASSMDRVNEKLFF. Here the CDR3 DNA reads TGTGCCAGCAGCATGGACAGGGTAAATGAAAAACTGTTTTTT.

In its sample, this clonotype was seen many times. The chain combines TRBV28 with TRBJ1-2; 7 bases line up with TRBD1. The germline V gene encodes CDR1 MDHEN and CDR2 SYDVKM. This CDR3 spans 12 amino acids. Trimming took 8 bases from V and 6 from J; bases not matched to a gene: 6. The CDR3 spells CASLRGRDGYTF. DNA for the CDR3: TGTGCCAGCCTGAGGGGGCGGGATGGCTACACCTTC.

At least ten counts were recorded for this clonotype. The chain couples TRBV28 to TRBJ2-7; D remains unclear. There are 13 residues in the CDR3. V gave up 6 bases and J gave up 2 bases, with 11 bases separating them. CDR1 and CDR2 from the germline V gene are MDHEN and SYDVKM. CDR3 protein: CASSWVGPYEQYF. CDR3 DNA sequence: TGTGCCAGCAGCTGGGTCGGCCCCTACGAGCAGTACTTC.

V usage is TRBV9 and J usage is TRBJ1-5, with 9 positions matching TRBD1. The CDR3 is 14 amino acids. Trimming cost V 3 bases and J 15 bases; bases outside gene matches: 13. The germline gives CDR1 SGDLS, CDR2 YYNGEE. CDR3 loop: CASSGGQGENILHF. As DNA, the CDR3 is TGTGCCAGCAGCGGGGGACAGGGTGAGAATATTTTGCATTTT.

This clonotype occurred many times. This sequence joins TRBV19 and TRBJ2-1; TRBD2 agrees at 14 bases. The V and J ends lost 4 bases and 3 bases, in that order; junction bases with no gene match: 2. The CDR3 consists of 16 residues. Germline V lookup: CDR1 LNHDA, CDR2 SQIVND (reference sequence). The CDR3 nucleotides read TGTGCCAGTAGTAAGGGACTAGCGGGAGTCTACAATGAGCAGTTCTTC. Protein: CASSKGLAGVYNEQFF.

The chain is built from TRBV6-2 or TRBV6-3 and TRBJ1-1, with D tentatively TRBD1 (6 bases). The germline gives CDR1 MNHEY, CDR2 SVGEGT. CDR3 size: 19 residues. Between the trimmed V and J ends, which lost 4 bases and 0 bases, there was a span of 24 bases. The CDR3 sequence is CASSFAGHSTGRMNTEAFF. CDR3 coding DNA: TGTGCCAGCAGTTTCGCGGGACACTCGACCGGGAGGATGAACACTGAAGCTTTCTTT.

This chain uses TRBV5-1 with TRBJ2-2; D gene unclear. Germline CDR1 SGHRS, CDR2 YFSETQ. V dropped 5 bases and J dropped 2 bases, with 10 bases sitting between them. The CDR3 has 14 residues. The DNA of the CDR3 is TGCGCCAGCAGGGAAGGGATCAACACCGGGGAGCTGTTTTTT. Amino acid sequence: CASREGINTGELFF.

The V and J genes are TRBV29-1 and TRBJ2-3; 12 bases map to TRBD1. This CDR3 contains 14 residues. The trim removed 4 bases at V and 5 bases at J, leaving 4 bases unmatched. Germline-derived CDR1 and CDR2 are SQVTM and ANQGSEA. CDR3 in amino acids: CSVGDRGLQDTQYF. CDR3 nucleotide sequence: TGCAGCGTTGGGGACAGGGGGCTGCAAGATACGCAGTATTTT.

The DNA of the CDR3 is TGCGCCAGCACCTCGGTGACTAGCGGGAGCGATGAGCAGTTCTTC. Translation gives CASTSVTSGSDEQFF. The chain combines TRBV5-1 with TRBJ2-1; 12 positions agree with TRBD2. The junction had 9 bases not matched to a gene; V was cut back by 6 bases and J by 8 bases. The length of the CDR3 is 15 residues. CDR1 is SGHRS and CDR2 is YFSETQ in the germline V gene.

This rearrangement joins TRBV4-1 to TRBJ1-5; TRBD1 might be the D (6 bases). The CDR3 runs 16 residues. The germline gives CDR1 MGHRA, CDR2 YSYEKL. V dropped 4 bases and J dropped 1 base, with 14 bases sitting between them. The CDR3 reads CASSPEGRGSNQPQHF. The CDR3 region has the DNA TGCGCCAGCAGCCCAGAGGGCAGGGGCAGCAATCAGCCCCAGCATTTT.

This clonotype was counted ten times or more. The V call is TRBV12-3 or TRBV12-4, the J call TRBJ2-3; 7 bases align to TRBD1. The V gene end was trimmed by 7 bases and the J gene end by 1 base; junction bases not matched to a gene: 5. This CDR3 region has 14 residues. Here the CDR3 reads CASNDRARTDTQYF. The CDR3 DNA reads as TGTGCCAGCAATGACAGGGCCCGCACAGATACGCAGTATTTT.

This clonotype has a count of ten or more. The rearrangement links TRBV12-3 or TRBV12-4 to TRBJ2-7; 8 positions agree with TRBD1. The CDR3 sequence is 15 residues long. V gave up 6 bases and J gave up 6 bases; unmatched junction bases: 13. In DNA form, the CDR3 reads TGTGCCAGCAGCTCTCCCCGGACAGGGACAGGCGAGCAGTACTTC. Translated, it gives CASSSPRTGTGEQYF.

The DNA for the CDR3 is TGTGCCAGCAGTTACCCAGAGGACAGGGCCGGGGAGCTGTTTTTT. Its protein product is CASSYPEDRAGELFF. The chain uses TRBV6-5 and TRBJ2-2; 8 bases agree with TRBD1. The germline V gene encodes CDR1 MNHEY and CDR2 SVGAGI. This CDR3 is 15 amino acids long. V lost 2 bases, J lost 6 bases, and 5 bases stayed unmatched.